Presented here are 30 T cell receptor beta chains from one specimen sequenced in a study of blood T cell repertoires in COVID-19. The protocol was immunoSEQ multiplex PCR, while the TCRdb copy is restricted to in-frame clones and leaves out a portion. The data hold around 62,000 clones, with around 89% observed a single time. The sequencing sample was made of peripheral blood. Source of these receptors: a man in his sixties with acute or convalescent COVID-19.

The chain uses TRBV5-1 and TRBJ1-3; D call uncertain. The CDR3 covers 16 residues. Deletions cut 4 bases from V and 1 base from J, with 15 bases between. Germline values: CDR1 SGHRS, CDR2 YFSETQ. For the CDR3, the DNA is TGCGCCAGCAGCCAGCTTTGGGGAGGGTCTGGAAACACCATATATTTT. It codes for CASSQLWGGSGNTIYF. Complete variable domain (other parts from reference TRBV5-1 and TRBJ1-3): KAGVTQTPRYLIKTRGQQVTLSCSPISGHRSVSWYQQTPGQGLQFLFEYFSETQRNKGNFPGRFSGRQFSNSRSEMNVSTLELGDSALYLCASSQLWGGSGNTIYFGEGSWLTVV.

This clone was found a few times. This sequence joins TRBV4-3 and TRBJ2-7, with 7 bases that match TRBD1. The CDR3 runs to 13 residues. Germline assignment: CDR1 LGHNA and CDR2 YSLEER. Trimming cost V 4 bases and J 3 bases; bases outside gene matches: 3. CDR3 residues: CASSRDRNYEQYF. The CDR3 DNA reads as TGCGCCAGCAGCCGGGACAGAAACTACGAGCAGTACTTC.

The chain uses TRBV10-3 and TRBJ1-4; 8 bases map to TRBD1. Germline trimming cut 4 bases from V and 8 bases from J; bases unmatched to any gene: 6. This CDR3 comprises 14 residues. Germline V gene sequence: CDR1 ENHRY, CDR2 SYGVKD. As DNA, the CDR3 is TGTGCCATCAGTGGCGGACAGGGAGAGGAAAAACTGTTTTTT. Its translation: CAISGGQGEEKLFF.

The genes are TRBV6-6 and TRBJ1-2; 7 bases agree with TRBD1. This CDR3 comprises 15 residues. In germline, CDR1 is MNHNY, CDR2 SVGAGI (reference sequence). V lost 6 bases and J lost 7; bases outside the gene matches: 14. The CDR3 is CASSRQGQTFGGYTF. For the CDR3, the DNA is TGTGCCAGCAGCCGACAGGGACAGACTTTCGGTGGCTACACCTTC.

CDR3 DNA sequence: TGCGCCAGCAGCTTGTGGCAGGGGGAGGTCGAGCAGTACTTC. It translates to CASSLWQGEVEQYF. The J gene is TRBJ2-7, the V gene TRBV5-1; the D gene is possibly TRBD1 (7 bases). The CDR3 contains 14 residues. Between the trimmed V and J ends, which lost 1 base and 6 bases, there was a span of 14 bases. CDR1 and CDR2 (germline): SGHRS, YFSETQ.

The J gene is TRBJ2-1, the V gene TRBV5-1; 9 bases match TRBD2. Trimming took 4 bases from V and 6 from J; bases not matched to a gene: 17. Looked up from germline, CDR1 is SGHRS and CDR2 is YFSETQ. The CDR3 spans 18 residues. The CDR3 loop reads CASSPDSLLAGNLNEQFF. CDR3 DNA sequence: TGCGCCAGCAGCCCCGACAGTTTACTAGCGGGCAACCTCAATGAGCAGTTCTTC.

This sequence joins TRBV29-1 and TRBJ2-5; 10 bases match TRBD1. Germline assignment: CDR1 SQVTM and CDR2 ANQGSEA. V lost 3 bases and J lost 4; bases outside the gene matches: 8. The CDR3 has 15 amino acids. The chain's CDR3 is CSVDSRDRGSETQYF. Written as DNA, the CDR3 is TGCAGCGTTGATAGTCGGGACAGGGGTTCAGAGACCCAGTACTTC.

This chain's CDR3 is CASSFVASNTGELFF. CDR3 nucleotide sequence: TGTGCCAGCAGCTTCGTGGCTAGCAACACCGGGGAGCTGTTTTTT. The chain is built from TRBV7-3 and TRBJ2-2, with D possibly being TRBD2 (5 bases). The germline gives CDR1 SGHTA, CDR2 FQGTGA. V shed 3 bases and J shed 2 bases, with 10 bases lying between them. The CDR3 has 15 amino acids.

CDR3 region: CASNRGVDQPQHF. In DNA, the CDR3 is TGTGCCAGCAACAGGGGAGTGGATCAGCCCCAGCATTTT. The chain has TRBV6-5 and TRBJ1-5, with 7 bases that match TRBD1. The J segment lost 5 bases and the V segment lost 7 bases, leaving 5 bases of the junction unmatched. Germline V lookup: CDR1 MNHEY, CDR2 SVGAGI. The length of the CDR3 is 13 residues.

The V gene is TRBV5-5, the J gene TRBJ2-3; the match to TRBD2 covers 8 bases. The V and J ends lost 0 bases and 4 bases, in that order; junction bases with no gene match: 10. Germline values: CDR1 SGHKS, CDR2 YYEKEE (reference sequence). The CDR3 extends over 17 amino acids. The CDR3 is CASSLAMGLGTPDTQYF. The CDR3 DNA follows: TGTGCCAGCAGCTTGGCTATGGGACTAGGGACTCCAGATACGCAGTATTTT.

The chain employs TRBV4-3 and TRBJ2-7; D call uncertain. Germline lookup yields CDR1 LGHNA and CDR2 YSLEER. The CDR3 has 13 residues. The germline V and J ends were trimmed by 0 bases and 3 bases, with 6 bases remaining between them. The CDR3 DNA is TGCGCCAGCAGCCAAGATTTAGTCTACGAGCAGTACTTC. Translating it yields CASSQDLVYEQYF.

The chain joins TRBV19 to TRBJ2-2; maybe TRBD2 (5 bases). The CDR3 length is 15 residues. The ends were cut back, 3 bases at V and 7 bases at J, with 15 bases in the middle. CDR1 and CDR2 from the germline V gene are LNHDA and SQIVND (reference sequence). The CDR3 here is CASSIRGSSGGELFF. CDR3 DNA: TGTGCCAGTAGTATCCGGGGATCGTCAGGCGGGGAGCTGTTTTTT.

CDR3 sequence (DNA): TGTGCCAGCAGACGGGACAGGTCGACCTACAATGAGCAGTTCTTC. Encoded protein: CASRRDRSTYNEQFF. The chain recombines TRBV27 with TRBJ2-1, with 8 nucleotides matching TRBD1. J lost 2 bases, V lost 6 bases, and 6 bases had no gene match. The CDR3 runs 15 residues. Germline loops: CDR1 MNHEY, CDR2 SMNVEV (reference sequence).

The chain couples TRBV7-9 to TRBJ1-2; 9 nucleotides align to TRBD1. From germline, CDR1 is SEHNR and CDR2 FQNEAQ (reference sequence). The CDR3 totals 17 residues. Trimming at V came to 2 bases and at J to 4 bases, leaving 11 bases not matched to a gene. The CDR3 DNA is TGTGCCAGCAGCTTACGCGCGTCGGGACAGGGTAGCTATGGCTACACCTTC. Residues: CASSLRASGQGSYGYTF. The full variable domain, in which reference TRBV7-9 and TRBJ1-2 provide the parts outside the CDR3, is DTGVSQNPRHKITKRGQNVTFRCDPISEHNRLYWYRQTLGQGPEFLTYFQNEAQLEKSRLLSDRFSAERPKGSFSTLEIQRTEQGDSAMYLCASSLRASGQGSYGYTFGSGTRLTVV.

This chain connects TRBV9 to TRBJ2-5; 8 bases map to TRBD2. V dropped 0 bases and J dropped 2; count of bases not matched to a gene: 12. The germline gives CDR1 SGDLS, CDR2 YYNGEE. The CDR3 length is 18 residues. The CDR3 DNA sequence: TGTGCCAGCAGCGTAGCCCCCCTGGGGGCGGGAGGACAAGAGACCCAGTACTTC. Translated: CASSVAPLGAGGQETQYF.

The chain joins TRBV27 to TRBJ2-7, with 7 bases that match TRBD1. Germline V gene sequence: CDR1 MNHEY, CDR2 SMNVEV (reference sequence). V trimming: 6 bases; J trimming: 2 bases; junction bases outside the gene matches: 10. The CDR3 covers 15 residues. The CDR3 region has the DNA TGTGCCAGCAGCCCTGTACCGGGACAGACCTACGAGCAGTACTTC. It is translated as CASSPVPGQTYEQYF.

The chain recombines TRBV5-6 with TRBJ1-5; D gene uncertain. The CDR3 sequence is 16 residues long. The germline V gene has CDR1 SGHDT and CDR2 YYEEEE. V dropped 1 base and J dropped 0 bases, with 11 bases sitting between them. The CDR3 sequence: CASSLWRVVSNQPQHF. The CDR3 region has the DNA TGTGCCAGCAGCTTGTGGAGGGTCGTTAGCAATCAGCCCCAGCATTTT. The variable domain in full, completed from reference TRBV5-6 and TRBJ1-5, reads DAGVTQSPTHLIKTRGQQVTLRCSPKSGHDTVSWYQQALGQGPQFIFQYYEEEERQRGNFPDRFSGHQFPNYSSELNVNALLLGDSALYLCASSLWRVVSNQPQHFGDGTRLSIL.

The CDR3 loop reads CASSYSLGVGSPLHF. For the CDR3, the DNA is TGTGCCAGCAGTTACAGTCTCGGTGTGGGTTCACCCCTCCACTTT. This chain links TRBV6-4 with TRBJ1-6; D unresolved. Germline V CDR1 and CDR2: MRHNA, SNTAGT. The CDR3 runs to 15 residues. V was pared by 5 bases and J by 9 bases, with 17 bases between.

The V and J genes are TRBV7-9 and TRBJ2-2, with 8 bases matching TRBD2. CDR3 length: 17 residues. Trimming at V came to 1 base and at J to 2 bases, leaving 6 bases not matched to a gene. Germline V gene sequence: CDR1 SEHNR, CDR2 FQNEAQ (reference sequence). CDR3 sequence: CASSLDGAGANTGELFF. The CDR3 bases are TGTGCCAGCAGCTTAGATGGAGCGGGAGCCAACACCGGGGAGCTGTTTTTT.

The chain employs TRBV3-1 (or the pseudogene TRBV3-2) and TRBJ1-4, with no clear D. From germline, CDR1 is LGHDT and CDR2 YNNKEL (reference sequence). V was cut by 0 bases and J by 0 bases, with 8 bases left in between. There are 16 residues in the CDR3. The CDR3 spells CASSQEFRSTNEKLFF. Written as DNA, the CDR3 is TGTGCCAGCAGCCAAGAGTTTCGGTCAACTAATGAAAAACTGTTTTTT.

A single count supports this clone. This chain links TRBV27 with TRBJ2-1; 9 bases line up with TRBD1. The germline V gene encodes CDR1 MNHEY and CDR2 SMNVEV (reference sequence). The CDR3 has 14 residues. With 5 bases clipped from V and 6 bases from J, the junction kept 5 bases outside the gene matches. The CDR3 DNA follows: TGTGCCAGCAGTCCGGACAGGGGACCCAATGAGCAGTTCTTC. The encoded protein is CASSPDRGPNEQFF.

The rearrangement links TRBV5-1 to TRBJ1-2; D unclear. The V end was cut by 0 bases, the J end by 2 bases, with 8 bases between. CDR1 and CDR2 from the germline V gene are SGHRS and YFSETQ. The CDR3 spans 14 residues. DNA for the CDR3: TGCGCCAGCAGCTTGGAGACACCGAACTATGGCTACACCTTC. This encodes CASSLETPNYGYTF.

This clone was detected once. The rearrangement joins TRBV24-1 to TRBJ2-5; possible D gene TRBD1, 6 bases. The CDR3 length is 15 residues. Looked up from germline, CDR1 is KGHDR and CDR2 is SFDVKD. V lost 5 bases and J 5 bases, leaving 17 bases between the germline ends. The CDR3 nucleotides read TGTGCCACCAGTGGCGACAGGACAGCCTCGGAGACCCAGTACTTC. The encoded protein is CATSGDRTASETQYF.

The rearrangement uses TRBV7-3 and TRBJ2-1; 10 bases align to TRBD1. After removal of 5 bases from V and 5 bases from J, the junction contained 9 bases not matched to a gene. The CDR3 has 16 residues. Germline CDR1 SGHTA, CDR2 FQGTGA. This CDR3 reads CASSPGGQGQNNEQFF. CDR3 nucleotides: TGTGCCAGCAGCCCCGGGGGACAGGGGCAGAACAATGAGCAGTTCTTC.

This chain connects TRBV7-3 to TRBJ2-7, with D maybe TRBD2 (6 bases). V was clipped by 2 bases and J by 6 bases, with 17 bases between them. This CDR3 is 15 amino acids long. The germline V gene has CDR1 SGHTA and CDR2 FQGTGA. CDR3 DNA sequence: TGTGCCAGCAGCTTAGTCGGCGGGGCGCGGGGCGAGCAGTACTTC. Translation: CASSLVGGARGEQYF.

The rearrangement links TRBV10-3 to TRBJ1-1; a weak D match, TRBD1 (5 bases). The CDR3 is made up of 14 amino acids. Germline V CDR1 and CDR2: ENHRY, SYGVKD. Trimming removed 5 bases at V and 7 bases at J, with 17 bases between. CDR3 residues: CAISPGGGRSEAFF. CDR3 coding DNA: TGTGCCATCAGTCCTGGGGGAGGGCGAAGTGAAGCTTTCTTT.

The V and J genes are TRBV24-1 and TRBJ2-1, with 8 bases that match TRBD2. The CDR3 loop spans 13 amino acids. Germline loops: CDR1 KGHDR, CDR2 SFDVKD. The J segment lost 9 bases and the V segment lost 10 bases, leaving 10 bases of the junction unmatched. The CDR3 DNA sequence: TGTGCCACGAGGGGAGCGGGAGCGCGTGAGCAGTTCTTC. Protein product: CATRGAGAREQFF.

CDR3 amino acids: CASSFIAGEGTGELFF. CDR3 DNA: TGTGCCAGCAGTTTTATCGCAGGGGAGGGCACCGGGGAGCTGTTTTTT. The V call is TRBV28, the J call TRBJ2-2; the D gene is possibly TRBD2 (7 bases). V lost 3 bases and J lost 4, with 15 bases in between. The CDR3 spans 16 residues. Germline assignment: CDR1 MDHEN and CDR2 SYDVKM.

The genes are TRBV29-1 and TRBJ2-3; weak D call: TRBD1 (5 bases). The CDR3 length is 12 residues. V lost 8 bases and J 2 bases, leaving 11 bases between the germline ends. Germline CDR1 SQVTM, CDR2 ANQGSEA. The CDR3 DNA follows: TGCAGCACCGACAGATACACAGATACGCAGTATTTT. Its protein product is CSTDRYTDTQYF.

This sequence joins TRBV4-3 and TRBJ1-4; D not certain. CDR1 and CDR2 (germline): LGHNA, YSLEER. V was shortened by 0 bases and J by 7 bases, with 12 bases between the two germline ends. The CDR3 is 15 amino acids. CDR3 residues: CASSQDIQHSEKLFF. CDR3 bases: TGCGCCAGCAGCCAAGATATACAGCATAGTGAAAAACTGTTTTTT.